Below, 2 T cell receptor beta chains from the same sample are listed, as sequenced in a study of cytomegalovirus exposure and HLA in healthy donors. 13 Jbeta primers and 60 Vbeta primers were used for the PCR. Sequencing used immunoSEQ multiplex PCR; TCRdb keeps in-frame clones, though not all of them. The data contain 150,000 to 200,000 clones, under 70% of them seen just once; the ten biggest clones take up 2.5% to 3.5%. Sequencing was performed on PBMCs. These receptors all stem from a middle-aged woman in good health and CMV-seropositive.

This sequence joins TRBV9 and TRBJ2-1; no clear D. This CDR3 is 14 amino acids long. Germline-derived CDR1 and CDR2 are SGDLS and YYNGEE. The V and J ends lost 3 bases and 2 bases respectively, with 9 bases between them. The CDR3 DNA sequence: TGTGCCAGCAGCGGGGCCAATACCTACAATGAGCAGTTCTTC. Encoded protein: CASSGANTYNEQFF.

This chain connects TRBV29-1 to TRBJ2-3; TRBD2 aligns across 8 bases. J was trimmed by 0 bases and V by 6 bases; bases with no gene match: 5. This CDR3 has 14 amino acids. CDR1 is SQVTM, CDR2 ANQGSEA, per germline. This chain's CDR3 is CSVGGGSSTDTQYF. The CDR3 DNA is TGCAGCGTAGGCGGGGGGTCTAGCACAGATACGCAGTATTTT.